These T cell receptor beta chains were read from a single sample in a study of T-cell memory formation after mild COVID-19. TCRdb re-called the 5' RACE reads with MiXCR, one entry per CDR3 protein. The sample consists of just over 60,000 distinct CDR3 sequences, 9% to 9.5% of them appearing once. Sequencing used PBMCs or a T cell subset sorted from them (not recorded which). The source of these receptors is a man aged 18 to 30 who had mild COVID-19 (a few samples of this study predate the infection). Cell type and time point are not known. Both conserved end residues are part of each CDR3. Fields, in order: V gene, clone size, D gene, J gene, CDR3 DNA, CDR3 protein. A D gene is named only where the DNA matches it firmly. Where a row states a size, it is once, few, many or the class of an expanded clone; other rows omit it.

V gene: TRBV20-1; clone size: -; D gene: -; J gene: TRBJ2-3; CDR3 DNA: TGCAGTGCTAGAGACAGAGGGGGGAAGACAGATACGCAGTATTTT; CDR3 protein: CSARDRGGKTDTQYF
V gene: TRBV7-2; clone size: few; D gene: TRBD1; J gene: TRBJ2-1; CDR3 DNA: TGTGCCAGCAGCCCCAGCGGGGACAGGGGTGAGCAGTTCTTC; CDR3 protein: CASSPSGDRGEQFF
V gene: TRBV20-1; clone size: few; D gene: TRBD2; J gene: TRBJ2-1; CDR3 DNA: TGCAGTGCTTATTCTAGCGGGGGGGCGAATGAGCAGTTCTTC; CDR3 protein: CSAYSSGGANEQFF
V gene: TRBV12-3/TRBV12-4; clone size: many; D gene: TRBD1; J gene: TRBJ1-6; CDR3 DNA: TGTGCCAGCAGTTCTCGGACAGGGAATAATTCACCCCTCCACTTT; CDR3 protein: CASSSRTGNNSPLHF
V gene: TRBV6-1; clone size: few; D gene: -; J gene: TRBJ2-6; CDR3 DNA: TGTGCCAGCAGTGTCAGCGATACTGGGGCCAACGTCCTGACTTTC; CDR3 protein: CASSVSDTGANVLTF
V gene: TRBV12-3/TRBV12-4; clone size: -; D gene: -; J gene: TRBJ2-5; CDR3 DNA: TGTGCCAGCAATCAGGGCATCCAAGAGACCCAGTACTTC; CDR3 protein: CASNQGIQETQYF
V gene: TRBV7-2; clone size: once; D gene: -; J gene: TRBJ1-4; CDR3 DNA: TGTGCCAGCAGCCTTAGGACAGCCCGCCTGAATGAAAAACTGTTTTTT; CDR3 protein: CASSLRTARLNEKLFF
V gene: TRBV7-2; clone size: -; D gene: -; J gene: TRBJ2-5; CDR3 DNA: TGTGCCAGCAGCTTATTCGGAGGGGAGACCCAGTACTTC; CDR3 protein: CASSLFGGETQYF
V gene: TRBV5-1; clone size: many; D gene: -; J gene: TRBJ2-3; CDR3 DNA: TGCGCCAGCAGCTTGAGAGCGGCCGGTAGCACAGATACGCAGTATTTT; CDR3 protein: CASSLRAAGSTDTQYF
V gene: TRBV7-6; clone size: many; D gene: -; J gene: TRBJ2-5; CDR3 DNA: TGTGCCAGCAGCTTAGGGACAAACCAAGAGACCCAGTACTTC; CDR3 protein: CASSLGTNQETQYF
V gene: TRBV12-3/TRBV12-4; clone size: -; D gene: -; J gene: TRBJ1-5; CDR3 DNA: TGTGCCAGCACCGCTACCACAGGGCTAGGGCCCCAGCATTTT; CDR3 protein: CASTATTGLGPQHF
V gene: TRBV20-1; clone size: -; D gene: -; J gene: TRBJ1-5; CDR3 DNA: TGCAGTGCTAGAACAACTAGCAATCAGCCCCAGCATTTT; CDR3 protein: CSARTTSNQPQHF
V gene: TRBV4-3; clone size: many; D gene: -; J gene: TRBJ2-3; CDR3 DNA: TGCGCCAGCAGCCAAGAGCGGGGTACGCAGTATTTT; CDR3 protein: CASSQERGTQYF
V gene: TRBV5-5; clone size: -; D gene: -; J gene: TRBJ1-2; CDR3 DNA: TGTGCCAGCAGCTTGGCTGGGACGGTCTATGGCTACACCTTC; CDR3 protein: CASSLAGTVYGYTF
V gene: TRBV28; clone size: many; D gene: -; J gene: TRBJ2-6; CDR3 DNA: TGTGCCAGCGATAGTAAGGGTTTCCGCTCTGGGGCCAACGTCCTGACTTTC; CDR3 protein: CASDSKGFRSGANVLTF
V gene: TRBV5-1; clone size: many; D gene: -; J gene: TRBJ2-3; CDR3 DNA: TGCGCCAGCAGGCCCGAACCCGAGCCAGATACGCAGTATTTT; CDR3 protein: CASRPEPEPDTQYF
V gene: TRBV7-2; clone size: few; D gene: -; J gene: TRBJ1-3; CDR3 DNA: TGTGCCAGCAGCCTCGGGCCGCAGGAGTCCTCTGGAAACACCATATATTTT; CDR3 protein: CASSLGPQESSGNTIYF
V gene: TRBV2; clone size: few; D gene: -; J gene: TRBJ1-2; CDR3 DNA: TGTGCCAGCAGTGAAGCAGGGTACTATGGCTACACCTTC; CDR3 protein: CASSEAGYYGYTF
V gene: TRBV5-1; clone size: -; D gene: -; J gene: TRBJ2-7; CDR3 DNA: TGCGCCAGCAGCTTCGGACAGTTATACGAGCAGTACTTC; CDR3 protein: CASSFGQLYEQYF
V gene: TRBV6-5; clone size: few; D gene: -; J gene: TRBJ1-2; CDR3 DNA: TGTGCCAGCAGTTACTCGAGTGGAGGCGGAGGCTCGTATGGCTACACCTTC; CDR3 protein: CASSYSSGGGGSYGYTF
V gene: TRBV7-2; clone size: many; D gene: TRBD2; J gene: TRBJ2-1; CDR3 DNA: TGTGCCAGCAGCTTAGCGATTTTGGCGGGGGGGCTCTTTTTTGAGCAGTTCTTC; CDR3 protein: CASSLAILAGGLFFEQFF
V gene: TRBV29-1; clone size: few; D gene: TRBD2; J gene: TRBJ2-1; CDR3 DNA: TGCAGCGGGGGTGGGACTAGCGGGTTCAATGAGCAGTTCTTC; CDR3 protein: CSGGGTSGFNEQFF
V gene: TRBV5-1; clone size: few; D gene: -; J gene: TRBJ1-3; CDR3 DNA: TGCGCCAGCAGCCCGCAGTTTGGAAACACCATATATTTT; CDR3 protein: CASSPQFGNTIYF
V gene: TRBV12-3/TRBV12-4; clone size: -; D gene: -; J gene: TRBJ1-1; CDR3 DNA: TGTGCCAGCAGTTTTTCTGGAGGCTATTACACTGAAGCTTTCTTT; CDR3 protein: CASSFSGGYYTEAFF
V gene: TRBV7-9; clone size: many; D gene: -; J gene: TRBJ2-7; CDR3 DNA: TGTGCCAGCAGCTCGGGACGGAGCCTTGAGCAGTACTTC; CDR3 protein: CASSSGRSLEQYF
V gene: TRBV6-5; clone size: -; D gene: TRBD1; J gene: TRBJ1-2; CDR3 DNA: TGTGCCAGCAGTCCCGGGACAGGGGGCTTTGGCTACACCTTC; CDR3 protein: CASSPGTGGFGYTF
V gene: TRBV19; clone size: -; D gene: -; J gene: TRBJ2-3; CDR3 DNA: TGTGCCAGTAGTGTTCCGGGACGATCCTTGGATACGCAGTATTTT; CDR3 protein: CASSVPGRSLDTQYF
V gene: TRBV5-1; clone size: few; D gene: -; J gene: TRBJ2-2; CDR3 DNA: TGCGCCAGCAGAAAAGGACAGAACACCGGGGAGCTGTTTTTT; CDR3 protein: CASRKGQNTGELFF
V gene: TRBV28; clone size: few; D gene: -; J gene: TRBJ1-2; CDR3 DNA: TGTGCCAGCAGTTCCTTAACGGGGGGGGCGGACTATGGCTACACCTTC; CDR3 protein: CASSSLTGGADYGYTF
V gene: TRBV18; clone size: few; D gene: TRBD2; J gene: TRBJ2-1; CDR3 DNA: TGTGCCAGCTCACCAAGTGGGACTAGCGGGCACAATGAGCAGTTCTTC; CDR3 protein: CASSPSGTSGHNEQFF
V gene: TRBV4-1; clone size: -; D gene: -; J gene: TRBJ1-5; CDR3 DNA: TGCGCCAGCAGCCCCGGATGGGGGCTTCGTGAGCCCCAGCATTTT; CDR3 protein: CASSPGWGLREPQHF
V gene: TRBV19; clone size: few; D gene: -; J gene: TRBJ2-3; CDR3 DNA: TGTGCCAGTCGACCACTAGTTCGTGGGACAGATACGCAGTATTTT; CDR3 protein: CASRPLVRGTDTQYF
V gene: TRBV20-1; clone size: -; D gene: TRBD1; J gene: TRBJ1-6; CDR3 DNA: TGCAGTGCAATGGACAGGGAGAGCTCCTATAATTCACCCCTCCACTTT; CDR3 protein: CSAMDRESSYNSPLHF
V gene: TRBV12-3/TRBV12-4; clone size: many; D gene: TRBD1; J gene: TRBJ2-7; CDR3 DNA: TGTGCCAGCACCTCTGGACAGGGGCGGTACGAGCAGTACTTC; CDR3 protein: CASTSGQGRYEQYF
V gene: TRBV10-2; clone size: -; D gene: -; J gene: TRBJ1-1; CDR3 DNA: TGCGCCAGCCGACAGTCCATGAACACTGAAGCTTTCTTT; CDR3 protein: CASRQSMNTEAFF
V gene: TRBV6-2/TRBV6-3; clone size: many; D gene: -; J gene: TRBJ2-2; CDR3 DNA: TGTGCCAGCAACCACCCGAACACCGGGGAGCTGTTTTTT; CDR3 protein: CASNHPNTGELFF
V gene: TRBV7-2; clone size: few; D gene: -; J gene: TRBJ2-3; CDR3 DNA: TGTGCCAGCAGCCTAGGGGGGGGACGCACAGATACGCAGTATTTT; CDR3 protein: CASSLGGGRTDTQYF
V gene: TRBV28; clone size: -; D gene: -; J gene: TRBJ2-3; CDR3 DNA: TGTGCCAGCAGTTGGGAGGCAGATACGCAGTATTTT; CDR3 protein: CASSWEADTQYF
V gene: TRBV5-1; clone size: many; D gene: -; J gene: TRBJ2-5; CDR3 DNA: TGCGCCAGCAGCCGGAGTGATACTAGGCAAGAGACCCAGTACTTC; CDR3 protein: CASSRSDTRQETQYF
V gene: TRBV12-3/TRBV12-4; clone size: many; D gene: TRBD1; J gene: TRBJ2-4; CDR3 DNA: TGTGCCAGCACCCCGGGGACAGGCCTCGTTCAGTACTTC; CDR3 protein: CASTPGTGLVQYF
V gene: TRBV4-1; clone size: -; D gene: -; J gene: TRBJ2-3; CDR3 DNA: TGCGCCAGCAGCCGAGACAGTTTCCGCACAGATACGCAGTATTTT; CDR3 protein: CASSRDSFRTDTQYF
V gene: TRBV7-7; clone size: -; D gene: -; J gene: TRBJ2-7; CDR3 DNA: TGTGCCAGCAGCTTATCGCAGGCTTCCTACGAGCAGTACTTC; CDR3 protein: CASSLSQASYEQYF
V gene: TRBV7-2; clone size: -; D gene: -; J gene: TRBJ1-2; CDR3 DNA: TGTGCCAGCAGCCCCGGCCAGGGCTACACCTTC; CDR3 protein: CASSPGQGYTF
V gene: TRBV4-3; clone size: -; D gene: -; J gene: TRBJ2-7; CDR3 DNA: TGCGCCAGCAGCCAAGAAAGAGGGGCCGAAACCTACGAGCAGTACTTC; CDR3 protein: CASSQERGAETYEQYF
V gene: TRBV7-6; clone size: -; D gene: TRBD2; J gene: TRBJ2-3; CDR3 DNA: TGTGCCAGCAGCGATAGCGGGAGCACAGATACGCAGTATTTT; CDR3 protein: CASSDSGSTDTQYF
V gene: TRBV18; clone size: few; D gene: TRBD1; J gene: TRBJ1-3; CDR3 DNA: TGTGCCAGCTCACCGGTGGGGACAGCTGGAAACACCATATATTTT; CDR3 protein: CASSPVGTAGNTIYF
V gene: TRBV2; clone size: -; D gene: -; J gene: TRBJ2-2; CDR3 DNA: TGTGCCAGCAGTGAAGATGGCGCTGCCGGGGAGCTGTTTTTT; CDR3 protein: CASSEDGAAGELFF
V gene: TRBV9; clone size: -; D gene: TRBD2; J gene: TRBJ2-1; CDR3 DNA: TGTGCCAGCAGCGCCTCTCATGGGACTAGCGGGGGGGCTTACCCTTACAATGAGCAGTTCTTC; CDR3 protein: CASSASHGTSGGAYPYNEQFF
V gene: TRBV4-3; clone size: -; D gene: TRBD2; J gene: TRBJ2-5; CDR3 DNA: TGCGCCAGCAGCCAATCCCCGGGACTAGCGGGGGGAGAGACCCAGTACTTC; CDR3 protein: CASSQSPGLAGGETQYF
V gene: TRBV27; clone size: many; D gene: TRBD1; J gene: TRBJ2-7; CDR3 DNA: TGTGCCAGCAGTCACGGACAGGGTACCGAGTACTTC; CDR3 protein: CASSHGQGTEYF
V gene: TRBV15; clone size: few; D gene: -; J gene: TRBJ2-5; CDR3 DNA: TGTGCCACCAGCAGAACCACCCAAGAGACCCAGTACTTC; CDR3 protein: CATSRTTQETQYF